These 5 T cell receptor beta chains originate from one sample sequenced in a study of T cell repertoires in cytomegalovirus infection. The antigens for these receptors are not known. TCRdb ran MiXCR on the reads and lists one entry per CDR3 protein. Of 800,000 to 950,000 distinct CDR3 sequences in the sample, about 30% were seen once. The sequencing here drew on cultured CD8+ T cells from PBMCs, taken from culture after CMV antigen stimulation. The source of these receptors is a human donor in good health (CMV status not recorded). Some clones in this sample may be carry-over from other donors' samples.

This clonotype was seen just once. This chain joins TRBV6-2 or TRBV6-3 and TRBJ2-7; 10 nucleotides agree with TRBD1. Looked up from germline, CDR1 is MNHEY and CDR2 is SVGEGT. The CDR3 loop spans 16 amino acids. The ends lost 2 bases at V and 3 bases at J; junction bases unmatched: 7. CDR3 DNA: TGTGCCAGCAGTTACACCGGGACAGGGGACAACTACGAGCAGTACGTC. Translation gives CASSYTGTGDNYEQYV.

This CDR3 reads CASSQGSLYNEQFF. CDR3 DNA sequence: TGTGCCAGCAGCCAAGGTTCCTTATACAATGAGCAGTTCTTC. This chain connects TRBV14 to TRBJ2-1, with unresolved D. The CDR3 length is 14 residues. V lost 1 base to trimming and J lost 4 bases, with 8 bases between them. Looked up from germline, CDR1 is SGHDN and CDR2 is FVKESK.

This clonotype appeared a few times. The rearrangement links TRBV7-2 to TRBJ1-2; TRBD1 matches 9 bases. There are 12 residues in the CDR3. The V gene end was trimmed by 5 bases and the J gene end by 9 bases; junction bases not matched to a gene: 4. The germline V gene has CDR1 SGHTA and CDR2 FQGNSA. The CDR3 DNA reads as TGTGCCAGCAGCCCCGGGACAGGGAGCTACACCTTC. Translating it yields CASSPGTGSYTF.

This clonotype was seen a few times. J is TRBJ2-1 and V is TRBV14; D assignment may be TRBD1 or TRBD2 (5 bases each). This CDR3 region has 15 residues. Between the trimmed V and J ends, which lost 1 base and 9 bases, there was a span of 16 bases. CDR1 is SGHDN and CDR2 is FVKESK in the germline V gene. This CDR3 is CASSQVGSGRGEQFF. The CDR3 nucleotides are TGTGCCAGCAGCCAAGTCGGGTCGGGAAGGGGTGAGCAGTTCTTC.

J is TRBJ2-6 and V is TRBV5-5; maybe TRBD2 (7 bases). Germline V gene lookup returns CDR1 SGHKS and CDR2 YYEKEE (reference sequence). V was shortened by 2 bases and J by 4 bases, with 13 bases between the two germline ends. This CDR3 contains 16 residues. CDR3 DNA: TGTGCCAGCAGCTTAGGGGGGGCGCGAGGGGCCAACGTCCTGACTTTC. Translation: CASSLGGARGANVLTF.